This T cell receptor beta chain was profiled in a study of a mutant IDH1 vaccine in newly diagnosed glioma. Study information: Following radiotherapy alone, or alongside temozolomide cycles, vaccination was started after an interval of 4-6 weeks. Before enrollment, patients got radiotherapy alone, temozolomide alone, or mostly the combination. Broader study findings: Pseudoprogression seemed unrelated to changes in top peripheral T cell clonotypes.

Only in-frame clones appear in the TCRdb table, and some are missing; sequencing was by immunoSEQ multiplex PCR. The data contain approximately 52,000 clones, 76% of them seen just once; the ten biggest clones take up about 4.9%. The time point: week 47, end of study. All doses held 300 ug of mutant IDH1 20-mer peptide, with topical imiquimod. New astrocytomas of WHO grade 3 or 4 that were IDH1-mutant and ATRX-lost were found in the donors. CDR3 length equals 19 residues. Germline V CDR1 and CDR2: SGHRS, YFSETQ. V lost 0 bases and J lost 2, with 24 bases in between. Comment on this clone: Antigen: not known.

The genes are TRBV5-1 and TRBJ2-7; D assignment may be TRBD1 or TRBD2 (5 bases each). This clonotype was obtained from a woman in her thirties or forties with glioma. Some clones in this sample may be carry-over from other donors' samples. Specimen: PBMCs, collected from a glioma patient whose treatment included an IDH1 peptide vaccine. The CDR3 DNA follows: TGCGCCAGCAGCTTGGCAGGTACAGTGACCCGGGGACGAACCTACGAGCAGTACTTC. Protein sequence: CASSLAGTVTRGRTYEQYF.